This TCR beta chain derives from a study of control samples from healthy donors and cancer patients. The CDR3 covers 14 residues. Looked up from germline, CDR1 is SNHLY and CDR2 is FYNNEI. J lost 4 bases, V lost 6 bases, and 8 bases had no gene match. TCRdb keeps only in-frame clones here, not all; method: immunoSEQ multiplex PCR. The repertoire holds 85,000 to 100,000 clones, with about 92% as singletons. The chain links TRBV2 to TRBJ2-5; 7 bases match TRBD1. The TCR sequence derives from a man aged 18 to 35 in good health. Material for sequencing was blood. CDR3: CASRERQGIETQYF. CDR3 sequence (DNA): TGTGCCAGCAGGGAACGACAGGGTATAGAGACCCAGTACTTC.